Sequencing of this T cell receptor (beta chain) was carried out in a study of cytomegalovirus exposure and HLA in healthy donors. Findings of the study overall: Later genetic work tied a missense DCLRE1C variant to beta-chain V and J trimming.

The PCR was carried out with 60 Vbeta primers and 13 Jbeta primers. Assay used: immunoSEQ multiplex PCR; TCRdb lists only in-frame clones, some missing. In the table there are approximately 150,000 clones, about four fifths of which are singletons. The CDR3 loop spans 14 amino acids. Germline V CDR1 and CDR2: SGHNT, YYREEE (reference sequence). V was clipped by 7 bases and J by 6 bases; unmatched bases: 11. With respect to this clone: The antigen is undetermined.

The receptor's source is a man aged 25-45 years in good health and CMV-seronegative. The gene calls are TRBV5-4 and TRBJ1-2; 8 positions match TRBD1. Input material: PBMCs. The CDR3 coding sequence is TGTGCCAGCGGCCGTCTTCAGGGGGCAAATGGCTACACCTTC. Translating gives CASGRLQGANGYTF.